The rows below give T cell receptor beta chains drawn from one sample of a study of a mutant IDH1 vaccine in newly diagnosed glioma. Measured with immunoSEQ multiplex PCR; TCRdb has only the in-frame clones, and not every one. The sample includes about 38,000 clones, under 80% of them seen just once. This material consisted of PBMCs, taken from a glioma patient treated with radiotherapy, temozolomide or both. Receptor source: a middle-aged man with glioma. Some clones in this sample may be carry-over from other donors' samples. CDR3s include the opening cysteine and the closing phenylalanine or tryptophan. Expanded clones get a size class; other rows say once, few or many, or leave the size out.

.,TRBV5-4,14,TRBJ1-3,CASSLDADGNTIYF
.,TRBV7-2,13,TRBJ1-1,CASSSQGGTEAFF
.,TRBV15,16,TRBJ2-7,CATSRGVGLGSYEQYF
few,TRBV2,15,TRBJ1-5,CASSVGRGSNQPQHF
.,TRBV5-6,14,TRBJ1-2,CASSLGTGGDGYTF
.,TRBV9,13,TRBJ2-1,CASSGHGQGEQFF
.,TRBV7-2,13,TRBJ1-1,CASSPRRNTEAFF
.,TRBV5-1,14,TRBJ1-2,CASSIPTGELGYTF
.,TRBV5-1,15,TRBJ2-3,CASSLDSPGTDTQYF
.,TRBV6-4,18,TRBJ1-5,CASSAALSREDSNQPQHF
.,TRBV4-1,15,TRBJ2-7,CASSYRDTSGGEQYF
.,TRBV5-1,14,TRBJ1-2,CASSLPGVNYGYTF
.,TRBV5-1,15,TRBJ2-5,CASSSHSGAAETQYF
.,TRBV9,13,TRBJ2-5,CASSVLGEETQYF
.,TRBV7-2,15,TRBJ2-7,CASSPRRGPNYEQYF
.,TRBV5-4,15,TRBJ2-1,CASTTGGAIYNEQFF
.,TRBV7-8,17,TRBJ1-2,CASSIRDRDVGSYGYTF
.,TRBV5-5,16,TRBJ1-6,CASSDTAGAGSSPLHF
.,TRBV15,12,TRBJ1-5,CATSSPEEPQHF
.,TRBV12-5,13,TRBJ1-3,CASGEVSGNTIYF
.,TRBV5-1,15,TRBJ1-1,CASSRTEKGRTEAFF
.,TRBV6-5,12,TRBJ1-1,CASWGGKTEAFF
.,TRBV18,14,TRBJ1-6,CASSLSQNNSPLHF
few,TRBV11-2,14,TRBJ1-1,CASSRWTGGTEAFF
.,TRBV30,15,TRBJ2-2,CAWTVPRALPGELFF
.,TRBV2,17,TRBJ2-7,CASSEGGTSGGTYEQYF
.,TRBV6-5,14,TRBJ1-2,CASRNPGAGRGYTF
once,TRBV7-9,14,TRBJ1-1,CASSFGGGATEAFF
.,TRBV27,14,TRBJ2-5,CASSPEEGGETQYF
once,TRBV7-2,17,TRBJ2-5,CASSLDASGGAQETQYF
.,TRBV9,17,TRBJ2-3,CASSSPGRGGGTDTQYF
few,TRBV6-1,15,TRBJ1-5,CASRGGRALDQPQHF
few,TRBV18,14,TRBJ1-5,CASSPLGRDQPQHF
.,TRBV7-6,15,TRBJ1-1,CASSLGAGLNTEAFF
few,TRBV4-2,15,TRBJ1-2,CASSQRTGDIYGYTF
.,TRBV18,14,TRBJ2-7,CASSPPGDYYEQYF
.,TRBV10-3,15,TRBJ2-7,CAISDLAGSDYEQYF
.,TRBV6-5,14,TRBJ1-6,CASSITGYNSPLHF
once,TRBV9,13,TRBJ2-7,CASSLVQGGEQYF
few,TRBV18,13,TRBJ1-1,CASSPGALAEAFF
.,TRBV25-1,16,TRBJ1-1,CASSGDTQDSNTEAFF
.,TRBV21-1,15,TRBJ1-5,CASSKERNSNQPQHF
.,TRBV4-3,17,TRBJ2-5,CASSQEISGVNQETQYF
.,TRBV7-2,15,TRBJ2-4,CASSLGGTAKNIQYF
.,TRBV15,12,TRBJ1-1,CATSPLSTEAFF
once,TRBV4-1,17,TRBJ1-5,CASSLSFTGEFNQPQHF
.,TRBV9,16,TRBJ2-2,CASSVVSGSNTGELFF